These T cell receptor beta chains were read from a single sample in a study of cytomegalovirus exposure and HLA in healthy donors. Method: immunoSEQ multiplex PCR; TCRdb's copy keeps in-frame clones and lacks some. The repertoire consists of roughly 60,000 clones, with around 90% occurring once and the leading ten covering around 2.2%. The sequenced sample consisted of PBMCs. Receptor source: a woman in her twenties or thirties in good health and CMV-seronegative. The CDR3 runs from the conserved cysteine through the conserved F or W. D genes are given only for firm matches. Not every row has a clone size; where given, it reads once, few, many or a size class.

clone size	V gene	D gene	J gene	CDR3 protein	CDR3 DNA
.	TRBV9	.	TRBJ1-1	CASSVETGGEAFF	TGTGCCAGCAGCGTAGAGACCGGGGGAGAAGCTTTCTTT
.	TRBV4-1	TRBD2	TRBJ2-3	CASSQDRGGTPRTDTQYF	TGCGCCAGCAGCCAAGATCGGGGGGGAACCCCTCGCACAGATACGCAGTATTTT
.	TRBV11-3	.	TRBJ2-2	CASSLDPRAGTGELFF	TGTGCCAGCAGCTTAGACCCACGAGCGGGCACCGGGGAGCTGTTTTTT
.	TRBV30	.	TRBJ1-2	CAWSALAAGQGYTF	TGTGCCTGGAGTGCCCTAGCCGCGGGGCAGGGCTACACCTTC
.	TRBV5-4	TRBD2	TRBJ2-1	CASSPGLARIDEQFF	TGTGCCAGCAGCCCGGGACTAGCACGCATCGATGAGCAGTTCTTC
.	TRBV6-6	TRBD1	TRBJ1-4	CASSTGQGSLKLFF	TGTGCCAGCAGTACCGGACAGGGATCGTTAAAACTGTTTTTT
.	TRBV5-1	TRBD1	TRBJ1-2	CASSLGRGTEGYTF	TGCGCCAGCAGCTTGGGACGCGGGACAGAAGGCTACACCTTC
.	TRBV5-1	.	TRBJ2-2	CASSSWGEKTGELFF	TGCGCCAGCAGCTCATGGGGAGAGAAGACCGGGGAGCTGTTTTTT
.	TRBV4-2	.	TRBJ2-1	CASSPEEGRGNEQFF	TGTGCCAGCAGTCCCGAGGAAGGTAGGGGCAATGAGCAGTTCTTC
.	TRBV6-1	.	TRBJ2-6	CASRGTGSGANVLTF	TGTGCCAGCAGGGGCACAGGGTCTGGGGCCAACGTCCTGACTTTC
.	TRBV7-2	.	TRBJ2-1	CASSLMVGSGTEDEQFF	TGTGCCAGCAGCTTAATGGTGGGTAGCGGAACCGAGGATGAGCAGTTCTTC
.	TRBV27	.	TRBJ1-2	CASSERIFYGYTF	TGTGCCAGCAGTGAGCGGATTTTCTATGGCTACACCTTC
.	TRBV5-6	.	TRBJ1-1	CASSYGQRVVRTEAFF	TGTGCCAGCAGCTACGGACAGCGAGTCGTTAGGACTGAAGCTTTCTTT
.	TRBV5-1	TRBD2	TRBJ2-3	CASATGTSGTDTQYF	TGCGCCAGCGCCACCGGGACTAGCGGTACAGATACGCAGTATTTT
.	TRBV28	.	TRBJ2-7	CASSLVFLSPSPYYEQYF	TGTGCCAGCAGTTTGGTATTCCTCTCCCCTTCCCCCTACTACGAGCAGTACTTC
.	TRBV7-9	.	TRBJ1-4	CASSWGTAEKLFF	TGTGCCAGCAGCTGGGGGACTGCTGAAAAACTGTTTTTT
few	TRBV19	.	TRBJ1-2	CASSMKGEGYTF	TGTGCCAGTAGTATGAAGGGGGAGGGCTACACCTTC
.	TRBV7-2	.	TRBJ2-4	CASSLPRGKGAYIQYF	TGTGCCAGCAGCTTACCACGGGGGAAGGGGGCGTACATTCAGTACTTC
few	TRBV6-4	.	TRBJ2-1	CASDRLVSIPNEQFF	TGTGCCAGCGATCGACTAGTCTCTATCCCGAATGAGCAGTTCTTC
.	TRBV6-6	.	TRBJ1-4	CASRPGNTNEKLFF	TGTGCCAGCAGACCCGGGAACACTAATGAAAAACTGTTTTTT
.	TRBV6-5	TRBD1	TRBJ2-7	CASSYHPGQGRYEQYF	TGTGCCAGCAGTTACCACCCGGGACAGGGTAGGTACGAGCAGTACTTC
few	TRBV27	.	TRBJ1-1	CASSLQGRVTEAFF	TGTGCCAGCAGTTTACAGGGTAGGGTCACTGAAGCTTTCTTT
.	TRBV9	TRBD1	TRBJ2-1	CASSGEGDRVDEQFF	TGTGCCAGCAGTGGCGAGGGGGACAGGGTAGATGAGCAGTTCTTC
.	TRBV27	TRBD2	TRBJ2-1	CASTGGTSGYNEQFF	TGTGCCAGCACCGGCGGGACTAGCGGATACAATGAGCAGTTCTTC
.	TRBV28	TRBD1	TRBJ1-3	CASSLTTGTGNTIYF	TGTGCCAGCAGTCTCACGACAGGGACAGGAAACACCATATATTTT
.	TRBV30	.	TRBJ1-3	CAWSRGDSGNTIYF	TGTGCCTGGAGTCGAGGCGACTCTGGAAACACCATATATTTT
.	TRBV7-2	.	TRBJ2-1	CASSPRGSYNEQFF	TGTGCCAGCAGCCCTAGAGGCAGCTACAATGAGCAGTTCTTC
.	TRBV7-6	.	TRBJ2-2	CASSLGTQFTGELFF	TGTGCCAGCAGCTTAGGGACACAGTTCACCGGGGAGCTGTTTTTT
.	TRBV7-2	TRBD1	TRBJ2-7	CASSSLQGSYEQYF	TGTGCCAGCAGCTCATTACAGGGGTCGTACGAGCAGTACTTC
.	TRBV11-2	TRBD1	TRBJ2-7	CASSPQGGTGASF	TGTGCCAGCAGCCCTCAAGGTGGGACAGGGGCCTCCTTC
.	TRBV5-1	.	TRBJ2-3	CASSEGADTQYF	TGCGCCAGCAGCGAGGGAGCAGATACGCAGTATTTT
once	TRBV9	TRBD2	TRBJ2-7	CASSVGLAVNYEQYF	TGTGCCAGCAGCGTAGGCCTAGCGGTCAACTACGAGCAGTACTTC
.	TRBV7-2	.	TRBJ2-2	CASSFIPVEVPSLKLFF	TGTGCCAGCAGCTTTATCCCCGTTGAGGTCCCTTCCCTTAAGCTGTTTTTT
.	TRBV9	TRBD2	TRBJ2-5	CASSVATSGEPFQETQYF	TGTGCCAGCAGCGTAGCAACTAGCGGAGAACCTTTTCAGGAGACCCAGTACTTC
.	TRBV10-3	.	TRBJ1-2	CAISESRPSSYTF	TGTGCCATCAGTGAGTCGCGGCCGAGTAGCTACACCTTC
.	TRBV2	TRBD2	TRBJ2-7	CASVGTSGRNEQYF	TGTGCCAGCGTGGGGACTAGCGGGAGAAACGAGCAGTACTTC
.	TRBV19	TRBD1	TRBJ2-2	CASSIGPGTATGELFF	TGTGCCAGTAGTATCGGCCCCGGGACAGCCACCGGGGAGCTGTTTTTT
.	TRBV5-6	TRBD2	TRBJ2-5	CASSSSGGGLKETQYF	TGTGCCAGCAGCTCCAGCGGGGGAGGGTTAAAAGAGACCCAGTACTTC
.	TRBV18	TRBD2	TRBJ2-7	CASAPQRGGNYYEQYF	TGTGCCAGCGCCCCCCAACGGGGGGGAAACTACTACGAGCAGTACTTC
.	TRBV6-5	TRBD1	TRBJ1-1	CASSPGDSMNTEAFF	TGTGCCAGCAGCCCAGGGGACAGCATGAACACTGAAGCTTTCTTT
.	TRBV6-6	.	TRBJ2-5	CASSQIQGGETQYF	TGTGCCAGCAGTCAAATACAGGGTGGGGAGACCCAGTACTTC
.	TRBV5-4	TRBD2	TRBJ2-1	CASSLFLASGSFYNEQFF	TGTGCCAGCAGCTTGTTTTTGGCTAGCGGGAGCTTCTACAATGAGCAGTTCTTC
.	TRBV7-9	.	TRBJ1-2	CASPNGYTF	TGTGCCAGTCCTAATGGCTACACCTTC
.	TRBV9	.	TRBJ2-7	CASSVGGSGSSYEQYF	TGTGCCAGCAGCGTAGGTGGTAGCGGCAGCTCCTACGAGCAGTACTTC
.	TRBV11-2	TRBD1	TRBJ1-1	CASSLTGRGPEAFF	TGTGCCAGCAGCTTGACAGGGAGAGGGCCTGAAGCTTTCTTT